The source of this T cell receptor (beta chain) is a study of regulatory T cells in long-lasting Graves disease (dated by TCRdb to about 2021). About the investigation overall: To count as having persistent Graves' disease, a patient had to have received antithyroid drug treatment for over 5 years with TSH receptor autoantibodies remaining persistently positive. This study used TCR sequencing and RNA sequencing of peripheral blood to compare persistent Graves' disease patients against newly diagnosed Graves' disease patients. The study took place in China and was registered as a clinical trial. A total of around 33 samples were covered by TCR sequencing, comprising some 13 persistent and some 20 newly diagnosed Graves' disease patients. In the clinical cohort, patients with persistent Graves' disease had used antithyroid drugs for an average of approximately eleven years.

This clonotype showed up just a few times. The antigen it binds to is not known. No much larger clonotype is one base removed from it; base qualities were not supplied. The study at large found these results: Only the TCR beta chain was sequenced and analyzed. Persistent patients shared more public clonotypes among themselves (2,741) than newly diagnosed patients did (roughly 920). Preferential use of TRBV28, TRBJ1-2 and TRBJ2-5 was observed in persistent disease, whereas TRBV20-1 and TRBJ2-1 were favored in newly diagnosed disease. The authors noted that the small sample size was a limitation that may lower accuracy. Persistent Graves' disease patients showed lower TCR Shannon entropy and fewer highly expanded clones than newly diagnosed patients, suggesting clonal expansion. Only peripheral blood was studied, because thyroid tissue, the primary lesion, was inaccessible.

The germline V gene gives CDR1 as KGHDR and CDR2 as SFDVKD. V is shortened by 3 bases, J by 5 bases, and the region joining them spans 9 bases. The CDR3 starts with the cysteine, ends with the phenylalanine, and has 14 residues. Only CDR3 DNA is held: 42 bases, read in frame from base 1. Receptor amplification or capture employed multiplex PCR. TCRdb records Illumina HiSeq 4000 as the sequencer. To build TCR beta libraries, CDR3 regions were amplified by Arm-PCR using iRepertoire HTBI primers. Gel purification was performed on PCR products prior to sequencing. The study's own analysis went as follows. Gene usage analysis of CDR3 amino acid clonotypes used the approximately 62 TRBV and some 13 TRBJ segments found across samples. COPE and FqMerger were used to merge filtered high-quality paired reads into contigs. BLAST was used to align contigs to the IMGT TRBV, TRBD and TRBJ reference genes, and CDR3 was defined following IMGT. Any clonotype with a frequency above 0.1% was counted as a highly expanded clone. Shannon entropy was used to measure repertoire diversity, and the Gini coefficient was used to measure V-J evenness. Clonotypes shared by more than one individual were considered public. Starting from the raw public reads, TCRdb applied fastp trimming at Q25, assembled clones with MiXCR and retained in-frame beta chains. Each entry merges the rows of one CDR3 protein and shows their most common DNA and genes. These V and J calls derive from TCRdb rather than the authors' analysis. This sample holds some 370,000 distinct CDR3 sequences; approximately 25% were observed only once. The ten largest clones represent approximately 27% of the sample.

This specimen's time point label, per the study, means: persistent/refractory GD, antithyroid drugs over 5 years with positive TRAb. For both TCR sequencing and RNA sequencing, RNA was extracted from PBMCs using TRIzol. The diagnosis of Graves' disease followed American Thyroid Association guidelines. Patients for the study were recruited at an endocrinology department in Xi'an, China. From each patient, about 8.9 milliliters of peripheral blood was collected into an EDTA anticoagulant tube. Ficoll Paque Plus density gradient separation was used to isolate PBMCs, and no further T cell sorting was done. RNA quality was checked with an Agilent 2100 Bioanalyzer and agarose gel, and concentration with a NanoDrop 2000.

The chain uses TRBV24-1 and TRBJ2-2; the D gene is not confidently resolved. The sequence derives from a woman in her thirties or forties with Graves disease. Donor details come from another sample of the same person, matched by shared clones. The sample consisted of peripheral blood mononuclear cells (PBMCs), taken when the disease was refractory, from a patient treated with antithyroid drugs. The sequenced DNA is TGTGCCACCAGTGATCCCGCTAAAACCGGGGAGCTGTTTTTT. This is translated as CATSDPAKTGELFF.